This TCR beta chain is drawn from a study of shared clonotypes between healthy human individuals (dated by TCRdb to the early 2020s). Study-level background: The cohort comprised a couple of women and a few men aged 18 to 49 years. Per donor, three plates each were used for CD4 naive and CD4 memory, two for CD8 naive, and one for CD8 memory. The study deeply sequenced blood TCR repertoires of five healthy adults to estimate repertoire size and the extent of clonotype sharing between individuals. Libraries were prepared and TCR repertoires were sequenced by different laboratories using diverse techniques, in order to increase sequencing depth and limit assay-specific biases. Leukapheresis yielded between about 0.8 and 9.5 billion PBMCs per donor.

Using the deep immunoSEQ assay, TCR CDR3 regions were amplified from genomic DNA by multiplex PCR. Extracted genomic DNA from each cell subset was spread evenly across all wells of several immunoSEQ 96-well plates, with each plate serving as a replicate. For sorted subsets, each replicate PCR was loaded with roughly 190 ng genomic DNA, equivalent to 25,000 to 35,000 T cell genomes. Purified libraries were quantified with a Qubit 3.0 fluorometer, sized on a Bioanalyzer 2100, and re-quantified with the KAPA Library Quantification kit. A separate single-read 150-cycle Illumina NextSeq 550 flow cell was used to sequence each immunoSEQ 96-well plate. The original methods were these. Because only junctional sequences without quality scores were contained in the immunoSEQ output, filtering matching that applied to full-length reads could not be performed. To assign V/J genes and CDR3, sequences were annotated using PyIR, a Python wrapper for IgBLAST v1.9, with IMGT germline references. Reads were filtered out if the reads had weak V/J assignments (E-value above 1e-6), no CDR3, stop codons, out-of-frame junctions, or ambiguous translated residues. A V3J clonotype was defined by an identical inferred V gene, J gene, and CDR3 amino acid sequence. To compute the percentage overlap between repertoires, the number of shared unique clonotypes was divided by the size of the smaller repertoire. Richness of each repertoire was evaluated using RTK rarefaction, the Chao1 estimator, and Recon v2.1 estimates of unobserved clonotypes. OLGA was used to compute generation probabilities for all TCRbeta clonotypes that the gDNA method yielded from a few donors. TCRdb took over this immuneACCESS table, retaining in-frame rearrangements with V and J assigned. Such tables are incomplete; in checked studies, under half of the missing clones stem from an unresolved V gene, and the remainder is unexplained. The V and J calls and clone size were taken over from that table, and D and trimming were inferred from the DNA. This sample holds more than 550,000 clones; 55% to 75% were observed only once. The ten biggest clones cover under 2% of the sample.

Healthy HIV-negative adults with no recently reported acute infections or vaccinations were included as donors. Every donor was a Caucasian adult living in Nashville, Tennessee, USA. CD4+ T cells were enriched by magnetic negative selection, after which naive cells were positively selected on CD45RA and the negative fraction was taken as the memory subset. Blood was collected by leukapheresis, and PBMCs were isolated by Ficoll-Histopaque density gradient centrifugation and then cryopreserved in liquid nitrogen vapor phase. Analytical flow cytometry was used to check the purity and quantity of each magnetically sorted T cell population. Genomic DNA was isolated from every sorted fraction and measured by UV absorbance on a Nanodrop 2000c. The germline V gene gives CDR1 as SGHAT and CDR2 as FQNNGV. The CDR3, from cysteine to phenylalanine, totals 14 residues. Just CDR3 DNA is preserved here, 42 bases in frame from base 1. Here V drops 4 bases and J drops 4 bases, and the junction holds 3 bases not matched to any gene.

Concerning this clone: Its cognate antigen has yet to be identified. With a much larger clone just one base away, this may be a read error.

Broad study findings and their caveats: Naive subsets generally had larger estimated clonotype richness than memory subsets. Incomplete sequencing was indicated by rarefaction of sorted-subset datasets, despite the large sequencing depth. The small number of donors limited the genetic and exposure-history diversity represented. Pairwise subsampling indicated that sequencing depth was expected to affect the degree of clonotype sharing among donors. When a handful of donors were compared, the shared fraction of clonotypes was roughly 5% for naive CD4, approximately 3.3% for naive CD8, 2.3% for memory CD4, and less than 0.5% for memory CD8. Compared with non-shared clonotypes, clonotypes shared by all four sorted-subset donors had higher generation probabilities. Sampling was restricted to blood, and TCR repertoires in tissue are likely to differ from TCR repertoires in blood.

The chain is assembled from TRBV11-2 and TRBJ2-7; 11 nucleotides in the junction match TRBD1. The material sequenced was memory CD4+ T cells sorted from blood. The sample's cell subset or site label is to be understood as: CD45RA-negative fraction. This clonotype was sampled from a woman aged 30 to 39 in good health. The CDR3 protein sequence reads: CASSSGTGGYEQYF. The DNA reads TGTGCCAGCAGCTCCGGGACAGGGGGGTACGAGCAGTACTTC.